The present entry profiles one T cell receptor beta chain with its context. This clone was seen a few times. It has no known antigen specificity. Qualities for individual bases were not recorded, and no much larger clone is one base off. The entire isolated RNA was reverse transcribed using the High Capacity cDNA Reverse Transcription Kit, and thus expressed TCRB transcripts were sequenced. Deep immunoSEQ sequencing was performed on naive, central memory and regulatory T cell samples, with an average of roughly 3.6 million total reads per sample. After sorted cells were lysed in RLT buffer, RNA was extracted with DNase-treated RNeasy Micro or Mini kits, with the choice depending on cell number. Each cell subset was processed on its own to prevent cross-contamination, while patient and healthy donor samples were processed together. TCRB sequences were amplified from cDNA with the immunoSEQ multiplex PCR, producing 87-bp fragments spanning the CDR3 region. Amplicons were sequenced on the Illumina HiSeq platform. Concerning the study's data processing: PCR bias was corrected computationally using synthetic template baselines, and reads within Hamming distance 2 were collapsed, with unmergeable singletons discarded. Reads were aligned to IMGT to assign V, D and J genes, CDR3 length, and insertions or deletions at six rearrangement sites. Within each subset, clonotype counts were normalized to the number of sorted cells before true diversity and Gini coefficients were calculated with the tcR R package. The overlap coefficient, calculated on TCRB nucleotide sequences, was used to quantify repertoire sharing. Out-of-frame TCRB sequences from naive cells were analyzed as a proxy for the pre-selection repertoire. In TCRdb, the immuneACCESS table is reduced to in-frame sequences with V and J assigned. These tables do not hold every clone; where another copy was compared, an unresolved V gene accounts for under half, and the others remain unexplained. The V and J calls and clone size were taken over from that table, and D and trimming were inferred from the DNA. The sample includes more than 550,000 clones, with roughly 13% observed a single time. The ten largest clones add up to roughly 0.04% of the sample.

The sample belongs to a study of beta chain features in type 1 diabetes (dated by TCRdb to 2017 to 2018). Concerning the study at large: Patients and healthy donors did not differ in mean age, gender distribution, total cell number or subset yield. Whereas all 30 or so donors provided naive and central memory subsets, regulatory and stem cell-like memory subsets were isolated from just 8 patients and roughly 8 healthy donors. Across all samples, approximately 100 million sorted cells were examined, and cell number per subset correlated strongly with RNA yield. In the study, recently diagnosed type 1 diabetes patients and matched healthy donors were compared on the TCRB repertoires of their sorted circulating CD4+ T cell subsets. General study outcomes and caveats: Naive, central memory and regulatory TCRB repertoires appeared to be more alike among patients than among healthy donors. PCR may preferentially amplify shorter templates, but because patient and control samples were amplified and corrected together, any resulting skew would affect both groups equally. Because cDNA rather than genomic DNA was sequenced, highly expressing activated cells could have been over-represented, although no difference in activation and CD3 levels was found between groups. Fewer insertions and more nucleotide deletions at VDJ recombination sites were observed in patients with type 1 diabetes, implying thymic rearrangement abnormalities. HLA sub-analyses involved small numbers of individuals, so any influence of HLA type on TCRB rearrangement remained unresolved. Type 1 diabetes patients showed a moderate but significant shortening of TCRB CDR3 length in all four CD4+ subsets.

From each donor, a single peripheral blood sample of about 100 mL on average was drawn into heparinised tubes. A BD FACSAria II was used to sort naive, central memory, regulatory and stem cell-like memory CD4+ T cells with a panel that included CD45RO, CCR7, CD25, CD127, CD95 and CD27. A purity above 95% was achieved for all sorted populations. Right away, PBMCs were isolated by Lymphoprep density gradient centrifugation and were stained directly, with no culture step. To minimize batch effects, samples were stained and sorted in pairs, one healthy donor with one patient per experiment. This sequence was found in a man between 18 and 35 years old with type 1 diabetes. Source material: naive CD4+ T cells from blood. The cell subset or site label of this sample denotes: true naive CD4+ T cells.

The encoded CDR3 is CASSQEVGQGEAFF. In nucleotide form, the sequence is TGCGCCAGCAGCCAAGAGGTGGGACAGGGGGAAGCTTTCTTT. The chain is encoded by TRBV4-3 joined to TRBJ1-1; 10 junctional bases match TRBD1. V is cut back by 0 bases and J by 8 bases, with 3 bases in the junction unmatched. Via the germline V gene, CDR1 is LGHNA and CDR2 YSLEER. The CDR3, from cysteine to phenylalanine, totals 14 residues. The only DNA kept is the CDR3, 42 bases in frame from the first base.